The 31 T cell receptor beta chains listed next were all sequenced from one sample in a study of blood T cells in healthy people across ages. A sample-barcoded 5' primer and a J-beta primer mix were used in a second PCR of roughly 7 to 11 cycles. MiXCR was run by TCRdb on the 5' RACE reads, yielding one entry per CDR3 protein. This table holds some 1.6 million distinct CDR3 sequences, about 35% found once. Material: blood. Receptor source: a woman aged 25 to 39 in good health.

The chain joins TRBV30 to TRBJ1-2; TRBD1 agrees at 7 bases. Germline V gives CDR1 GTSNPN, CDR2 SVGIG (reference sequence). This CDR3 has 12 residues. The junction had 2 bases not matched to a gene; V was cut back by 5 bases and J by 2 bases. The CDR3 loop reads CAWGGQNYGYTF. The CDR3 bases are TGTGCCTGGGGGGGACAGAACTATGGCTACACCTTC.

Regarding this clonotype: A much larger clone is a single base away; this may be a read error. The V and J genes are TRBV12-3 or TRBV12-4 and TRBJ2-4; D unresolved. The J call may not be correct, given that the DNA end is closer to TRBJ2-7. This CDR3 region has 13 residues. The CDR3 sequence: CASSPTDYYEQYF. The DNA for the CDR3 is TGTGCCAGCAGTCCGACGGATTATTACGAGCAGTACTTC.

The table lists this clonotype with many counts. The chain combines TRBV3-1 with TRBJ2-7; possible D gene TRBD2, 5 bases. The CDR3 is 14 residues long. Germline loops: CDR1 LGHDT, CDR2 YNNKEL (reference sequence). V lost 1 base, J lost 4 bases, and 11 bases lay in between. The CDR3 protein is CASSQGTGNYEQYF. CDR3 bases: TGTGCCAGCAGCCAAGGCACGGGGAATTACGAGCAGTACTTC.

This chain uses TRBV5-1 with TRBJ2-5; 9 nucleotides match TRBD2. Germline V gives CDR1 SGHRS, CDR2 YFSETQ. Trimming at V came to 4 bases and at J to 4 bases, leaving 8 bases not matched to a gene. The length of the CDR3 is 15 residues. CDR3 region: CASSAGTAGGETQYF. CDR3 nucleotides: TGCGCCAGCAGCGCCGGGACAGCGGGGGGAGAGACCCAGTACTTC. The whole variable domain, remainder taken from reference TRBV5-1 and TRBJ2-5, is KAGVTQTPRYLIKTRGQQVTLSCSPISGHRSVSWYQQTPGQGLQFLFEYFSETQRNKGNFPGRFSGRQFSNSRSEMNVSTLELGDSALYLCASSAGTAGGETQYFGPGTRLLVL.

Worth noting for this clonotype: One end of the junction varies from germline; a read error may be responsible. The genes are TRBV20-1 and TRBJ2-1; 8 bases line up with TRBD2. This CDR3 is 18 amino acids long. Germline CDR1 DFQATT, CDR2 SNEGSKA (reference sequence). For the CDR3, the DNA is TGCAATGCTAGAGATCCGGAGCGGGAGATAAGAATCTACAATGAGCAGTTCTTC. It is translated as CNARDPEREIRIYNEQFF.

The J gene is TRBJ2-3, the V gene TRBV20-1, with D perhaps TRBD1 (6 bases). The CDR3 extends over 13 amino acids. The V end lost 8 bases, the J end lost 6 bases, and 18 bases lay between the germline ends. CDR1 DFQATT and CDR2 SNEGSKA come from the germline V gene (reference sequence). CDR3: CSTIRQVGDTQYF. The CDR3 DNA reads as TGCAGTACTATAAGACAGGTCGGGGATACGCAGTATTTT.

This clonotype was detected a few times. The gene calls are TRBV6-1 and TRBJ1-2, with 9 bases identical to TRBD1. V gave up 6 bases and J gave up 4 bases; unmatched junction bases: 9. The CDR3 is made up of 15 amino acids. Germline CDR1 reads MNHNS; CDR2 reads SASEGT. The CDR3, as DNA: TGTGCCAGCAGCCGGGGACAGGGTGCGGCCTATGGCTACACCTTC. Translation: CASSRGQGAAYGYTF.

In its sample, this clonotype was seen a few times. The V gene is TRBV20-1, the J gene TRBJ2-5; D is undetermined. V lost 0 bases, J lost 5 bases, and 13 bases lay in between. CDR3 size: 14 residues. Germline lookup yields CDR1 DFQATT and CDR2 SNEGSKA (reference sequence). For the CDR3, the DNA is TGCAGTGCTAGAGATCTCGGTAGGGCCGAGACCCAGTACTTC. It codes for CSARDLGRAETQYF.

The chain carries TRBV4-1 and TRBJ1-2; possible D gene TRBD1, 5 bases. The CDR3 has 13 residues. Germline loops: CDR1 MGHRA, CDR2 YSYEKL. V lost 0 bases and J lost 8, with 10 bases in between. The CDR3 here is CASSQDARAGYTF. CDR3 nucleotide sequence: TGCGCCAGCAGCCAAGATGCCAGGGCGGGCTACACCTTC.

Regarding this clonotype: A much larger clone lies a single base off, so this may be a read error. The chain employs TRBV29-1 and TRBJ2-3; tentatively, D is TRBD1 (5 bases). This CDR3 has 14 amino acids. The V gene lost 3 bases and the J gene lost 3 bases, with 13 bases spanning the gap. CDR1 is SQVTM, CDR2 ANQGSEA, per germline. This CDR3 is CSVDLGQGTDTQYF. In DNA, the CDR3 is TGCAGCGTTGACCTCGGCCAGGGTACAGATACGCAGTATTTT.

The chain combines TRBV12-3 or TRBV12-4 with TRBJ1-2, with unresolved D. CDR3 size: 14 residues. V was trimmed by 4 bases and J by 8 bases, leaving 17 bases between them. CDR3 in DNA: TGTGCCAGCAGTTACCCCGGACTTCTCGGGGGCTACACCTTC. This sequence encodes CASSYPGLLGGYTF.

V gene TRBV5-1 combines with J gene TRBJ1-1; no firm D call. The CDR3 contains 14 residues. Trimming pared 4 bases from V and 2 bases from J, leaving 12 bases between. The germline CDR1 and CDR2 sequences are SGHRS and YFSETQ. The CDR3 loop is CASSPRAVNTEAFF. The CDR3 nucleotides read TGCGCCAGCAGCCCAAGGGCTGTCAACACTGAAGCTTTCTTT. Full variable domain (rest looked up from reference TRBV5-1 and TRBJ1-1): KAGVTQTPRYLIKTRGQQVTLSCSPISGHRSVSWYQQTPGQGLQFLFEYFSETQRNKGNFPGRFSGRQFSNSRSEMNVSTLELGDSALYLCASSPRAVNTEAFFGQGTRLTVV.

This clonotype has a handful of counts. The chain carries TRBV15 and TRBJ2-1; TRBD1 might be the D (5 bases). The CDR3 has 15 amino acids. V was clipped by 0 bases and J by 4 bases, with 10 bases between them. Germline lookup yields CDR1 LNHNV and CDR2 YYDKDF (reference sequence). The CDR3 nucleotides are TGTGCCACCAGCAGAGAGGGGCAGCCATACAATGAGCAGTTCTTC. It translates to CATSREGQPYNEQFF.

The CDR3 nucleotides are TGTGCCAGCAGCTTCACTGGTAAAGATGAGCAGTTCTTC. Its protein product is CASSFTGKDEQFF. The chain has TRBV5-6 and TRBJ2-1; D is unclear. The CDR3 has 13 residues. Trimming stripped 2 bases from V and 8 bases from J, with 11 bases between. CDR1 and CDR2 from the germline V gene are SGHDT and YYEEEE. The full variable domain, rest sourced from reference TRBV5-6 and TRBJ2-1, is DAGVTQSPTHLIKTRGQQVTLRCSPKSGHDTVSWYQQALGQGPQFIFQYYEEEERQRGNFPDRFSGHQFPNYSSELNVNALLLGDSALYLCASSFTGKDEQFFGPGTRLTVL.

V is TRBV20-1 and J is TRBJ2-7, with 7 bases aligning to TRBD1. This CDR3 contains 13 residues. The V segment lost 0 bases and the J segment 7 bases; nucleotides outside the gene matches: 6. CDR1 and CDR2 from the germline V gene are DFQATT and SNEGSKA (reference sequence). The CDR3 coding sequence is TGCAGTGCTAGAGACACAGGGGAATCAGAGCAGTACTTC. It encodes CSARDTGESEQYF.

This clonotype was observed many times. The chain carries TRBV29-1 and TRBJ1-2; 8 bases line up with TRBD1. The V segment lost 5 bases and the J segment 4 bases; nucleotides outside the gene matches: 12. From germline, CDR1 is SQVTM and CDR2 ANQGSEA. The CDR3 spans 15 residues. The CDR3 sequence: CSVQGMTGDPYGYTF. As DNA, the CDR3 is TGCAGCGTTCAGGGGATGACAGGGGACCCCTATGGCTACACCTTC. The full variable domain, completed using reference TRBV29-1 and TRBJ1-2, is SAVISQKPSRDICQRGTSLTIQCQVDSQVTMMFWYRQQPGQSLTLIATANQGSEATYESGFVIDKFPISRPNLTFSTLTVSNMSPEDSSIYLCSVQGMTGDPYGYTFGSGTRLTVV.

This clonotype has a handful of counts. The chain combines TRBV5-6 with TRBJ2-3; 10 bases line up with TRBD1. The germline V gene has CDR1 SGHDT and CDR2 YYEEEE. This CDR3 has 15 amino acids. The V gene end was trimmed by 3 bases and the J gene end by 4 bases; junction bases not matched to a gene: 5. This chain's CDR3 is CASSWDRGGSDTQYF. The CDR3 DNA is TGTGCCAGCAGCTGGGACAGGGGAGGATCAGATACGCAGTATTTT.

This clonotype has a handful of counts. The chain combines TRBV12-3 or TRBV12-4 with TRBJ2-5, with D perhaps matching TRBD2 (6 bases). The CDR3 totals 15 residues. Trimming removed 3 bases from V and 4 bases from J, with 15 bases in between. The CDR3: CASSLARARGETQYF. In nucleotides, the CDR3 is TGTGCCAGCAGTTTGGCGCGGGCGCGGGGAGAGACCCAGTACTTC.

The chain combines TRBV9 with TRBJ1-5; D call uncertain. Germline V gene data show CDR1 as SGDLS and CDR2 as YYNGEE. V was shortened by 9 bases and J by 8 bases, with 6 bases between the two germline ends. This CDR3 has 9 residues. The CDR3 coding sequence is TGTGCCATGAGAAAGCCCCAGCATTTT. The encoded protein is CAMRKPQHF.

The chain combines TRBV6-6 with TRBJ1-5; tentative D call: TRBD1 (6 bases). Trimming stripped 5 bases from V and 4 bases from J, with 12 bases between. The CDR3 length is 14 residues. CDR1 is MNHNY, CDR2 SVGAGI, per germline (reference sequence). CDR3 DNA sequence: TGTGCCAGCAGTCTCGACAGGACTAATCAGCCCCAGCATTTT. It is translated as CASSLDRTNQPQHF.

This clonotype showed up many times. This chain uses TRBV12-3 or TRBV12-4 with TRBJ2-3, with D tentatively TRBD2 (6 bases). Trimming took 10 bases from V and 5 from J, leaving 16 bases between them. CDR3 size: 13 residues. CDR3 residues: CATQGEDGDTQYF. The DNA of the CDR3 is TGTGCCACCCAAGGGGAGGACGGAGATACGCAGTATTTT.

The chain couples TRBV5-1 to TRBJ2-7; 10 bases fit TRBD2. The J call may be in error: the DNA end matches TRBJ2-5 better. Germline values: CDR1 SGHRS, CDR2 YFSETQ. The CDR3 length is 15 residues. The DNA for the CDR3 is TGCGCCAGCAGCTTGTTGAGGACTAGCGGCCAGACCCAGTACTTC. It specifies CASSLLRTSGQTQYF.

The CDR3 DNA follows: TGTGCCAGCAGCTTAAGCCTAGCGGGCAGGTACGAGCAGTACTTC. Encoded protein: CASSLSLAGRYEQYF. The V call is TRBV7-9, the J call TRBJ2-7; 8 bases map to TRBD2. The CDR3 is 15 amino acids. CDR1 and CDR2 (germline): SEHNR, FQNEAQ (reference sequence). Unmatched junction bases numbered 7, after V lost 2 bases and J lost 4 bases.

The sample holds many counts of this clonotype. The V call is TRBV12-3 or TRBV12-4, the J call TRBJ2-7; 7 bases line up with TRBD1. Trimming removed 7 bases from V and 2 bases from J; junction bases left unmatched: 5. The length of the CDR3 is 13 residues. CDR3 in DNA: TGTGCCAGCACCCCGGGACAGACCTACGAGCAGTACTTC. Protein product: CASTPGQTYEQYF.

This chain joins TRBV4-1 and TRBJ1-5; D uncertain. Trimming shortened V by 1 base and J by 7 bases, and 11 bases separated the two germline ends. Germline V CDR1 and CDR2: MGHRA, YSYEKL. The CDR3 extends over 14 amino acids. The CDR3 sequence is CASSQAGNQQPQHF. CDR3 nucleotides: TGCGCCAGCAGCCAAGCGGGGAACCAACAGCCCCAGCATTTT.

This clonotype was counted many times. The chain has TRBV27 and TRBJ1-2; TRBD1 is a possible D gene (5 bases). The V and J ends lost 3 bases and 6 bases respectively, with 11 bases between them. The germline gives CDR1 MNHEY, CDR2 SMNVEV (reference sequence). The CDR3 consists of 13 residues. The CDR3 spells CASSLNRLHGYTF. CDR3 nucleotide sequence: TGTGCCAGCAGTTTGAACAGGTTGCATGGCTACACCTTC.

This clonotype came up many times. This chain uses TRBV29-1 with TRBJ1-2; unclear D gene. Trimming removed 4 bases from V and 0 bases from J, with 9 bases in between. The germline CDR1 and CDR2 sequences are SQVTM and ANQGSEA. This CDR3 is built from 13 residues. CDR3: CSVAPLTNYGYTF. DNA of the CDR3: TGCAGCGTTGCCCCCCTAACTAACTATGGCTACACCTTC.

This CDR3 reads CSVAGNNLNTEAFF. DNA for the CDR3: TGCAGCGTTGCAGGGAACAATTTGAACACTGAAGCTTTCTTT. The chain carries TRBV29-1 and TRBJ1-1, with a weak D call TRBD1 (5 bases). Per germline, CDR1 SQVTM and CDR2 ANQGSEA. Trimming left V 4 bases short and J 0 bases short, with 12 bases between. This CDR3 contains 14 residues.

This clonotype appeared a few times. The V gene is TRBV7-9, the J gene TRBJ2-7; D call uncertain. V was pared by 2 bases and J by 3 bases, with 11 bases between. The CDR3 extends over 14 amino acids. CDR1 is SEHNR, CDR2 FQNEAQ, per germline (reference sequence). CDR3 amino acids: CASSLSGLLYEQYF. CDR3 nucleotide sequence: TGTGCCAGCAGCTTATCCGGCCTCCTCTACGAGCAGTACTTC.

This clonotype showed up just a few times. V gene TRBV7-7 combines with J gene TRBJ2-7, with TRBD2 matching 12 bases. J was trimmed by 10 bases and V by 6 bases; bases with no gene match: 13. This CDR3 is built from 15 residues. The V gene's germline CDR1 is SSHAT and CDR2 FNYEAQ (reference sequence). CDR3 in DNA: TGTGCCAGCAGTCCGACTAGCGGGAGCGCCGCTACCCAGTACTTC. This translates into CASSPTSGSAATQYF.

The V call is TRBV10-3, the J call TRBJ2-1; 11 nucleotides align to TRBD2. The junction had 5 bases not matched to a gene; V was cut back by 2 bases and J by 5 bases. Looked up from germline, CDR1 is ENHRY and CDR2 is SYGVKD. The CDR3 covers 16 residues. CDR3 DNA sequence: TGTGCCATCAGTGAGCAACTAGCGGGAGCAGACAATGAGCAGTTCTTC. As protein: CAISEQLAGADNEQFF.